This TCR beta chain emerged from a study of radiation and T cells in renal cell carcinoma. Sequencing used immunoSEQ multiplex PCR; TCRdb keeps in-frame clones, though not all of them. The table shows roughly 82,000 clones, with about nine tenths occurring only once. The CDR3 length is 14 residues. The V end lost 7 bases, the J end lost 3 bases, and 16 bases lay between the germline ends. CDR1 and CDR2 (germline): MDHEN, SYDVKM. Regarding this clone: Antigen: not known.

Time point meaning: blood 4 weeks post-SBRT, at nephrectomy. The treatment: 15 Gy SBRT to primary tumor, nephrectomy 4 weeks later. Nephrectomy followed 15 Gy stereotactic body radiation by 4 weeks. Blood was sampled at baseline, 2 weeks and 4 weeks after SBRT. Findings and caveats of the study: No pretreatment tumor biopsies were available for baseline clonotypes. From baseline, blood top tumor clonotypes peaked at 2 weeks post-radiation.

The source was blood, collected from a patient whose treatment included radiotherapy and nephrectomy. The chain couples TRBV28 to TRBJ2-7; D is perhaps TRBD2 (6 bases). The clonotype comes from a woman aged 70-85 years with renal cell carcinoma. The CDR3 loop reads CASTPGGPLYEQYF. The CDR3, as DNA: TGTGCCAGCACCCCAGGAGGGCCTCTCTACGAGCAGTACTTC.